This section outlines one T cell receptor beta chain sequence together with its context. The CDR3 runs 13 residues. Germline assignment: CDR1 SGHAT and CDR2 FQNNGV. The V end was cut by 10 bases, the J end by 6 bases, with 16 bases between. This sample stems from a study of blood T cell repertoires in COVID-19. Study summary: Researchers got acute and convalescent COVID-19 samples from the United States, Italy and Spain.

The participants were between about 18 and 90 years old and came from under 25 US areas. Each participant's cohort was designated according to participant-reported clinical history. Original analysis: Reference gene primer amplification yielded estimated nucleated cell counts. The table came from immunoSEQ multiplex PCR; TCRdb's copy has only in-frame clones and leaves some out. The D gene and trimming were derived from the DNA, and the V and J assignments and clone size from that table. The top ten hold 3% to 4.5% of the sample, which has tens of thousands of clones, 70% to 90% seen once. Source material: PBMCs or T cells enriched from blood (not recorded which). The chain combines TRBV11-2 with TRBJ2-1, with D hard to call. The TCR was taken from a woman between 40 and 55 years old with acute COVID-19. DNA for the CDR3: TGTGCCATACGCGGCTTACTAACCAATGAGCAGTTCTTC. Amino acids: CAIRGLLTNEQFF.